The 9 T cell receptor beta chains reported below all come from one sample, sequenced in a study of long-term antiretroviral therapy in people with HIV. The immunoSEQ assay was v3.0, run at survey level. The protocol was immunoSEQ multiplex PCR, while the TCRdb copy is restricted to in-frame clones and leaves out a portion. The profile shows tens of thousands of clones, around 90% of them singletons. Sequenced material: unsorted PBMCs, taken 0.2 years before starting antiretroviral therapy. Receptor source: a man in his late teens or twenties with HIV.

CDR3 sequence reads: CACTGSGHDTQYF. CDR3 nucleotide sequence: TGTGCCTGCACAGGGTCAGGTCACGATACGCAGTATTTT. V and J are TRBV30 and TRBJ2-3; perhaps TRBD1 as D (6 bases). With 6 bases removed from V and 6 bases from J, the gap between germline ends came to 16 bases. Germline values: CDR1 GTSNPN, CDR2 SVGIG (reference sequence). The CDR3 has 13 residues.

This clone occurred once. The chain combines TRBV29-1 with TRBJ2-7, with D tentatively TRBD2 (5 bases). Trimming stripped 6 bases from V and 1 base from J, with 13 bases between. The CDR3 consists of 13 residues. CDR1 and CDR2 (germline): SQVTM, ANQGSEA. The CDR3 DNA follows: TGCAGCGTCAGACCGGGAATGTCCTACGAGCAGTACTTC. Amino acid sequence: CSVRPGMSYEQYF.

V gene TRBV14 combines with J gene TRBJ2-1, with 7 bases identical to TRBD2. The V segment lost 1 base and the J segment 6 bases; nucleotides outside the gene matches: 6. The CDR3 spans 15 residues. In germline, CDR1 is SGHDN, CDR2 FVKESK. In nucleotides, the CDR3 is TGTGCCAGCAGCCAAGTGGGAGGGGAGGGCAATGAGCAGTTCTTC. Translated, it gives CASSQVGGEGNEQFF.

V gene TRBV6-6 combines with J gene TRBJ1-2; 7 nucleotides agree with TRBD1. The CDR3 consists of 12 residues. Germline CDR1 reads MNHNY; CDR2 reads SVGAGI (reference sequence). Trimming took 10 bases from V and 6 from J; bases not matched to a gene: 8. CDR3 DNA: TGTGCCACCACCGACAGGGTCAATGGCTACACCTTC. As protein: CATTDRVNGYTF.

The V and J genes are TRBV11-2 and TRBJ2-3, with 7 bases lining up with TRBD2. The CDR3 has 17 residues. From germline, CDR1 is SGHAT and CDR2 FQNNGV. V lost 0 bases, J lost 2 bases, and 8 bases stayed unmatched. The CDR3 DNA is TGTGCCAGCAGCTTAGAAATCGGCCTAGCGGCCACAGATACGCAGTATTTT. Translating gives CASSLEIGLAATDTQYF.

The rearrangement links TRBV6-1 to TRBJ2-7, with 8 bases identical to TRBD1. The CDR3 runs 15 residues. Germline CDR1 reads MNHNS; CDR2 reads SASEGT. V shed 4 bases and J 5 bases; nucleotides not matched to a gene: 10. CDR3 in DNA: TGTGCCAGCAGTGTAATGGGACAGGCCATGGACGAGCAGTACTTC. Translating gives CASSVMGQAMDEQYF.

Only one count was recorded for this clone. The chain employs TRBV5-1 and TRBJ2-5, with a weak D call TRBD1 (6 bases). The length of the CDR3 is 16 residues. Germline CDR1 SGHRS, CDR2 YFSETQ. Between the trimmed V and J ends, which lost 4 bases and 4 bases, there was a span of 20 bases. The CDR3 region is CASSPKQGGRGETQYF. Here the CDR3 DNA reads TGCGCCAGCAGCCCGAAACAGGGTGGACGGGGAGAGACCCAGTACTTC.

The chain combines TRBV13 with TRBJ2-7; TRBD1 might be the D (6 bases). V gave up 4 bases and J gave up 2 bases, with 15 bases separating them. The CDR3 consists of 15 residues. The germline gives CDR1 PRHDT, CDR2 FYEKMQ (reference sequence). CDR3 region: CASSSKGELAYEQYF. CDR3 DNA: TGTGCCAGCAGCTCGAAGGGGGAGTTAGCCTACGAGCAGTACTTC. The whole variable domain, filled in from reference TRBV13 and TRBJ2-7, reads AAGVIQSPRHLIKEKRETATLKCYPIPRHDTVYWYQQGPGQDPQFLISFYEKMQSDKGSIPDRFSAQQFSDYHSELNMSSLELGDSALYFCASSSKGELAYEQYFGPGTRLTVT.

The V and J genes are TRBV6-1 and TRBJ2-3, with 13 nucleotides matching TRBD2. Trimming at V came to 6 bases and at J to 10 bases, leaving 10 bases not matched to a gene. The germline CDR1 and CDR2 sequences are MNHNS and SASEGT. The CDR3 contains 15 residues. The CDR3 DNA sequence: TGTGCCAGCAGCACCACTAGCGGGAGGGGTGGTGCGCAGTATTTT. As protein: CASSTTSGRGGAQYF.